These 16 T cell receptor beta chains were all obtained from the same sample, sequenced in a study of blood T cell repertoires in COVID-19 (dated by TCRdb to 2018 to 2021). Library creation used the immunoSEQ multiplex PCR assay. Imported from immuneACCESS, the table was reduced by TCRdb to in-frame sequences with V and J called. These copies leave out some clones; in studies compared against another copy, an unresolved V gene accounts for under half, and the cause of the remainder is not known. In this sample the table shows more than 70,000 clones, approximately 89% of which occur a single time. Less than 5% of the sample goes to the ten largest clones. Sequencing input: peripheral blood. The receptors come from a man aged 50-60 years with active or convalescent COVID-19.

A few counts support this clone. The rearrangement links TRBV3-1 (or the pseudogene TRBV3-2) to TRBJ1-2; TRBD1 aligns across 7 bases. Germline V gives CDR1 LGHDT, CDR2 YNNKEL (reference sequence). Trimming cost V 4 bases and J 2 bases; bases outside gene matches: 4. The length of the CDR3 is 14 residues. CDR3 sequence (DNA): TGTGCCAGCAGCCTGCGGGACAGCAACTATGGCTACACCTTC. Protein sequence: CASSLRDSNYGYTF.

This sequence joins TRBV9 and TRBJ1-3; maybe TRBD1 (5 bases). Germline V gene data show CDR1 as SGDLS and CDR2 as YYNGEE. The ends were cut back, 6 bases at V and 0 bases at J, with 10 bases in the middle. There are 14 residues in the CDR3. The CDR3 loop reads CASTGNSSGNTIYF. The DNA of the CDR3 is TGTGCCAGCACAGGGAATTCCTCTGGAAACACCATATATTTT.

The rearrangement joins TRBV6-5 to TRBJ2-5; weak D call: TRBD1 (6 bases). V lost 4 bases to trimming and J lost 2 bases, with 14 bases between them. CDR1 and CDR2 from the germline V gene are MNHEY and SVGAGI. The CDR3 is made up of 15 amino acids. CDR3 sequence (DNA): TGTGCCAGCAGTTCCCTCACAGGGCTACAAGAGACCCAGTACTTC. Translation gives CASSSLTGLQETQYF.

The chain carries TRBV11-2 and TRBJ1-3; no reliable D call. CDR3 length equals 14 residues. Trimming took 0 bases from V and 4 from J, leaving 7 bases between them. Germline-derived CDR1 and CDR2 are SGHAT and FQNNGV. CDR3 DNA: TGTGCCAGCAGCTTAGAGCGAACGGGAAACACCATATATTTT. Translated: CASSLERTGNTIYF. The full variable domain, rest sourced from reference TRBV11-2 and TRBJ1-3, is EAGVAQSPRYKIIEKRQSVAFWCNPISGHATLYWYQQILGQGPKLLIQFQNNGVVDDSQLPKDRFSAERLKGVDSTLKIQPAKLEDSAVYLCASSLERTGNTIYFGEGSWLTVV.

The genes are TRBV10-3 and TRBJ2-7; D perhaps matches TRBD2 (7 bases). CDR1 and CDR2 (germline): ENHRY, SYGVKD. The CDR3 covers 15 residues. V was clipped by 2 bases and J by 9 bases, with 20 bases between them. The CDR3 spells CAISEADGGRRGQYF. In DNA, the CDR3 is TGTGCCATCAGTGAGGCGGACGGGGGGCGCCGGGGGCAGTACTTC.

V gene TRBV4-1 combines with J gene TRBJ2-5; a possible D gene is TRBD2 (6 bases). V gave up 2 bases and J gave up 0 bases, with 19 bases separating them. This CDR3 spans 18 amino acids. The germline CDR1 and CDR2 sequences are MGHRA and YSYEKL. The CDR3 DNA is TGCGCCAGCAGCCAAATAATCGGGCTAGCGCTGTACCAAGAGACCCAGTACTTC. It specifies CASSQIIGLALYQETQYF.

In its sample, this clone was seen once. The gene calls are TRBV10-2 and TRBJ2-7, with D unclear. Trimming removed 5 bases from V and 1 base from J, with 15 bases in between. The germline CDR1 and CDR2 sequences are WSHSY and SAAADI. The CDR3 extends over 15 amino acids. CDR3 loop: CASSSCRPISYEQYV. As DNA, the CDR3 is TGCGCCAGCAGTTCATGCAGGCCCATTTCCTACGAGCAGTACGTC.

This chain connects TRBV5-1 to TRBJ2-1, with a possible D match to TRBD2 (5 bases). V was clipped by 1 base and J by 6 bases, with 11 bases between them. CDR3 length equals 14 residues. The germline gives CDR1 SGHRS, CDR2 YFSETQ. CDR3 protein: CASSLSGVGNEQFF. The CDR3, as DNA: TGCGCCAGCAGCTTGTCCGGGGTAGGCAATGAGCAGTTCTTC.

The chain uses TRBV18 and TRBJ1-5; 7 bases fit TRBD1. Germline V lookup: CDR1 KGHSH, CDR2 LQKENI. CDR3 length: 14 amino acids. Germline trimming cut 5 bases from V and 3 bases from J; bases unmatched to any gene: 4. The CDR3 here is CASSATGDNQPQHF. CDR3 coding DNA: TGTGCCAGCTCAGCCACAGGGGACAATCAGCCCCAGCATTTT.

This sequence joins TRBV7-9 and TRBJ1-3; perhaps TRBD1 as D (5 bases). The germline V gene has CDR1 SEHNR and CDR2 FQNEAQ (reference sequence). This CDR3 contains 14 residues. Trimming stripped 4 bases from V and 0 bases from J, with 7 bases between. CDR3 region: CASSWGDSGNTIYF. The CDR3 DNA reads as TGTGCCAGCAGCTGGGGGGACTCTGGAAACACCATATATTTT.

The gene calls are TRBV30 and TRBJ1-4; D ambiguous. The CDR3 has 13 residues. The germline gives CDR1 GTSNPN, CDR2 SVGIG (reference sequence). V lost 1 base, J lost 6 bases, and 9 bases lay in between. As DNA, the CDR3 is TGTGCCTGGAGTGCGGGGTTGGATGAAAAACTGTTTTTT. It encodes CAWSAGLDEKLFF.

The J gene is TRBJ2-7, the V gene TRBV7-8, with TRBD1 identical over 11 bases. This CDR3 comprises 15 residues. In germline, CDR1 is SGHVS, CDR2 FQNEAQ. V dropped 5 bases and J dropped 2; count of bases not matched to a gene: 5. CDR3 loop: CASSKEGQGAYEQYF. CDR3 sequence (DNA): TGTGCCAGCAGCAAAGAGGGACAGGGGGCCTACGAGCAGTACTTC.

This clone turned up a few times. The CDR3 loop is CASSRGWPGNTIYF. CDR3 coding DNA: TGTGCCAGCAGCAGGGGTTGGCCTGGAAACACCATATATTTT. The chain links TRBV6-5 to TRBJ1-3; possibly TRBD1 for D (6 bases). CDR3 size: 14 residues. The V gene lost 6 bases and the J gene lost 2 bases, with 11 bases spanning the gap. Germline V gives CDR1 MNHEY, CDR2 SVGAGI.

This sequence joins TRBV28 and TRBJ1-1, with D possibly being TRBD1 (5 bases). Germline V gives CDR1 MDHEN, CDR2 SYDVKM. CDR3 size: 11 residues. Trimming left V 6 bases short and J 8 bases short, with 10 bases between. The CDR3 protein is CASSTRTEAFF. The CDR3 DNA reads TGTGCCAGCAGCACCCGGACAGAAGCTTTCTTT.

The chain couples TRBV7-2 to TRBJ1-4; 8 bases match TRBD1. Per the germline V gene, CDR1 is SGHTA and CDR2 is FQGNSA. The V segment lost 8 bases and the J segment 8 bases; nucleotides outside the gene matches: 10. The CDR3 is made up of 14 amino acids. CDR3 amino acids: CASARGRISEKLFF. CDR3 nucleotides: TGTGCCAGCGCCAGGGGGCGGATTAGCGAAAAACTGTTTTTT. Using reference TRBV7-2 and TRBJ1-4 for the parts outside the CDR3, the full variable domain is GAGVSQSPSNKVTEKGKDVELRCDPISGHTALYWYRQSLGQGLEFLIYFQGNSAPDKSGLPSDRFSAERTGGSVSTLTIQRTQQEDSAVYLCASARGRISEKLFFGSGTQLSVL.

The chain carries TRBV19 and TRBJ2-7, with D unresolved. The length of the CDR3 is 12 residues. CDR1 and CDR2 from the germline V gene are LNHDA and SQIVND (reference sequence). V was clipped by 3 bases and J by 6 bases, with 9 bases between them. The CDR3 nucleotides are TGTGCCAGTAGTATTATCGGTCGCGAGCAGTACTTC. This translates into CASSIIGREQYF.